These T cell receptor beta chains were read from a single sample in a study of blood T cell repertoires in COVID-19. The table came from immunoSEQ multiplex PCR; TCRdb's copy has only in-frame clones and leaves some out. The repertoire holds about 69,000 clones, with roughly four fifths as singletons. The sequencing sample was made of peripheral blood. The source of these receptors is a man between 50 and 59 years old with COVID-19, enrolled during active disease. The CDR3 runs from the conserved cysteine through the conserved F or W. D genes are given only for firm matches. The size of a clone is reported for some rows only, either as once, few or many, or as a class for expanded clones.

15	-	-	TRBV9	TRBJ2-1	TGTGCCAGCAGCGTGGACGGGGGAACTTACAATGAGCAGTTCTTC	CASSVDGGTYNEQFF
15	-	TRBD1	TRBV3-1/TRBV3-2	TRBJ1-1	TGTGCCAGCAGCCTAGGGACAGGGGGTCCCACTGAAGCTTTCTTT	CASSLGTGGPTEAFF
15	-	-	TRBV5-1	TRBJ1-5	TGCGCCAGTTCAGAGACTGGACTGCTAAATCAGCCCCAGCATTTT	CASSETGLLNQPQHF
14	-	-	TRBV3-1/TRBV3-2	TRBJ2-3	TGTGCCAGCAGCCAAGTAATTTCCTTCGATACGCAGTATTTT	CASSQVISFDTQYF
14	-	TRBD1	TRBV7-2	TRBJ2-7	TGTGCCAGCAGCCCCGGGACAGGGGGCTACGAGCAGTACTTC	CASSPGTGGYEQYF
14	-	-	TRBV6-6	TRBJ1-5	TGTGCCAGCAAAGGGAGACGGAACAATCAGCCCCAGCATTTT	CASKGRRNNQPQHF
11	-	-	TRBV28	TRBJ2-7	TGTGCCAGCAGTGTTAACTACGAGCAGTACTTC	CASSVNYEQYF
15	-	-	TRBV4-3	TRBJ2-1	TGCGCCAGCAGCCAAGGCCCCCCACCGGAGTATGAGCAGTTCTTC	CASSQGPPPEYEQFF
12	-	-	TRBV13	TRBJ2-7	TGTGCCAGCAGCTTAGGCCGTTACGAGCAGTACTTC	CASSLGRYEQYF
13	-	-	TRBV18	TRBJ1-1	TGTGCCAGCTCTCTAAAGCAGGGGAATGAAGCTTTCTTT	CASSLKQGNEAFF
15	-	-	TRBV3-1/TRBV3-2	TRBJ1-6	TGTGCCAGCAGCCAATCAGTCATACGGGGTTCACCCCTCCACTTT	CASSQSVIRGSPLHF
15	-	-	TRBV5-8	TRBJ2-3	TGCGGGACCGGGCGGGGACTCCCTGGGGCAGATACGCAGTATTTT	CGTGRGLPGADTQYF
17	-	-	TRBV3-1/TRBV3-2	TRBJ2-5	TGTGCCAGCAGCCAAGAGTTGCGAGGCAGGGCCGGCGCGACCCAGTACTTC	CASSQELRGRAGATQYF
13	-	-	TRBV11-2	TRBJ2-3	TGTGCCAGCTGTGCTAGTCCGCAGGGTACGCAGTATTTT	CASCASPQGTQYF
15	-	TRBD1	TRBV7-6	TRBJ1-6	TGTGCCAGCAGCTTAATGCAGGGGGGTAATTCACCCCTCCACTTT	CASSLMQGGNSPLHF
14	-	TRBD1	TRBV19	TRBJ2-7	TGTGCCAGTAGCCGGGACAGCCTCTCCTACGAGCAGTACTTC	CASSRDSLSYEQYF
15	-	-	TRBV24-1	TRBJ1-1	TGTGCCACCAGGCCGTCGGACAGAGTGAACACTGAAGCTTTCTTT	CATRPSDRVNTEAFF
15	-	-	TRBV27	TRBJ2-5	TGTGCCAGCAGATTTTATAACAGGGTCGAAGAGACCCAGTACTTC	CASRFYNRVEETQYF
12	once	-	TRBV6-2/TRBV6-3	TRBJ1-2	TGTGCCAGCAGCCTCCCGGTTTATGGCTACACCTTC	CASSLPVYGYTF
15	-	TRBD1	TRBV2	TRBJ2-7	TGTGCCAGCAGTACCCGGACAGGGGGGTTGGACGAGCAGTACTTC	CASSTRTGGLDEQYF
15	-	-	TRBV6-5	TRBJ1-1	TGTGCCAGCAGCAAGCAGGGTTTTATGAACACTGAAGCTTTCTTT	CASSKQGFMNTEAFF
16	-	-	TRBV5-4	TRBJ1-3	TGTGCCAGCAGCACGGAGATGACCTCCTCTGGAAACACCATATATTTT	CASSTEMTSSGNTIYF
20	-	TRBD2	TRBV14	TRBJ2-1	TGTGCCAGCAGCCAAGAGTCGTTACTAGCGGGGGGACCCTCCTACAATGAGCAGTTCTTC	CASSQESLLAGGPSYNEQFF
16	-	-	TRBV7-6	TRBJ1-1	TGTGCCAGCAGCCCTCAGGGTTGGGGACAGAACACTGAAGCTTTCTTT	CASSPQGWGQNTEAFF
16	-	-	TRBV3-1/TRBV3-2	TRBJ2-7	TGTGCCAGCAGCCCCGCCCAGGGTTTTGGCTCCTACGAGCAGTACTTC	CASSPAQGFGSYEQYF
14	few	-	TRBV2	TRBJ1-2	TGTGCCAGCAGTGCCACACAGGGTTGGTTGGGCTACACCTTC	CASSATQGWLGYTF
17	-	TRBD1	TRBV10-3	TRBJ2-2	TGTGCCATCAGTGAAGGAAAGGGACAGGGGGTTTCCGGGGAGCTGTTTTTT	CAISEGKGQGVSGELFF
14	-	-	TRBV7-9	TRBJ1-2	TGTGCCAGCAACGAGGGACTTTCTAACTATGGCTACACCTTC	CASNEGLSNYGYTF
14	few	-	TRBV27	TRBJ1-2	TGTGCCAGCGCAAACTCGGACAGTCACTATGGCTACACCTTC	CASANSDSHYGYTF
19	-	TRBD2	TRBV7-2	TRBJ2-7	TGTGCCAGCAGCCCTTTAGTATGGACTAGCGGGGGTTACTCCTACGAGCAGTACTTC	CASSPLVWTSGGYSYEQYF
14	-	TRBD1	TRBV29-1	TRBJ1-5	TGCAGCGTTGGTGCCGGGACAGGGAGTGGGCCCCAGCATTTT	CSVGAGTGSGPQHF
16	-	-	TRBV3-1/TRBV3-2	TRBJ2-5	TGTGCCAGCAGCCACCCCTGGAGCGTTTCTCAAGAGACCCAGTACTTC	CASSHPWSVSQETQYF
15	-	TRBD1	TRBV6-2/TRBV6-3	TRBJ1-2	TGTGCCAGCAGTCAAACCGGGACAGGAGGCTATGGCTACACCTTC	CASSQTGTGGYGYTF
16	-	TRBD2	TRBV7-9	TRBJ2-7	TGTGCCAGCAGCTCCTGGAGCGGGGGAAAGACCTACGAGCAGTACTTC	CASSSWSGGKTYEQYF
14	few	TRBD1	TRBV10-3	TRBJ2-2	TGTGCCATTAGACAGGGGGAGGACACCGGGGAGCTGTTTTTT	CAIRQGEDTGELFF
14	-	-	TRBV19	TRBJ2-1	TGTGCCAGTAGCCAGGGGACCTCGCGCAATGAGCAGTTCTTC	CASSQGTSRNEQFF
15	-	TRBD1	TRBV3-1/TRBV3-2	TRBJ1-3	TGTGCCAGCACCAGGGACAGGGGGACGGGAAACACCATATATTTT	CASTRDRGTGNTIYF
15	-	TRBD1	TRBV18	TRBJ2-7	TGTGCCAGCTCACCCAACTCACAGGGGGCCGGCGAGCAGTACTTC	CASSPNSQGAGEQYF
15	-	-	TRBV7-9	TRBJ2-7	TGTGCCAGCAGCTTAAAGCACAGGCCCTCCTACGAGCAGTACTTC	CASSLKHRPSYEQYF
16	-	TRBD1	TRBV9	TRBJ1-4	TGTGCCAGCAGCGCCGGGACAGGGGGTCCGGAGGAAAAACTGTTTTTT	CASSAGTGGPEEKLFF
13	-	-	TRBV6-4	TRBJ2-5	TGTGCCAGCATCGCTCAGGGGAGAGAGACCCAGTACTTC	CASIAQGRETQYF